The 9 T cell receptor beta chains below were found in one sample sequenced in a study of molecular identifiers for immune sequencing clone quantification. TCRdb reprocessed the PCR reads with MiXCR, giving one entry per CDR3 protein. The repertoire has 97,000 or so distinct CDR3 sequences, 35% of them found once; the top ten carry less than 10%. The sample consisted of naive CD8+ T cells from blood, with Jurkat cell RNA spiked in. Subset here: FACS-sorted CD8+CD4-CCR7+CD45RA+ naive T cells. All receptors come from a human donor in good health. Some libraries in this study had Jurkat cell RNA spiked in.

For this clonotype: Since the CDR3 does not end with the conserved phenylalanine or tryptophan, this likely comes from a read error. The rearrangement joins TRBV27 to TRBJ2-5; D not certain. This CDR3 has 13 amino acids. Trimming shortened V by 3 bases and J by 5 bases, and 10 bases separated the two germline ends. The germline V gene has CDR1 MNHEY and CDR2 SMNVEV (reference sequence). CDR3 loop: CASSFPGSETQYI. CDR3 DNA: TGTGCCAGCAGTTTTCCCGGCTCGGAGACCCAGTACATC.

The chain uses TRBV28 and TRBJ2-7, with 7 positions matching TRBD2. This CDR3 has 14 amino acids. V lost 3 bases to trimming and J lost 1 base; unmatched junction nucleotides: 3. CDR1 and CDR2 (germline): MDHEN, SYDVKM. In DNA form, the CDR3 reads TGTGCCAGCAGTTTTCGACTAGCTTCCTACGAGCAGTACTTC. This sequence encodes CASSFRLASYEQYF.

This clonotype has ten or more counts. The chain has TRBV5-1 and TRBJ1-1; D is ambiguous. Germline CDR1 is SGHRS and CDR2 is YFSETQ. This CDR3 has 13 residues. V was shortened by 4 bases and J by 3 bases, with 10 bases between the two germline ends. For the CDR3, the DNA is TGCGCCAGCAGCCCCGACTGGGACACTGAAGCTTTCTTT. Protein sequence: CASSPDWDTEAFF.

This clonotype was observed many times. The V gene is TRBV28, the J gene TRBJ2-5; possible D gene TRBD1, 6 bases. The CDR3 has 13 residues. The V end lost 7 bases, the J end lost 5 bases, and 14 bases lay between the germline ends. CDR1 and CDR2 from the germline V gene are MDHEN and SYDVKM. This CDR3 is CASNYYRAETQYF. The DNA of the CDR3 is TGTGCCAGCAATTATTACAGGGCCGAGACCCAGTACTTC.

Points on this clonotype: It may be a read error: a sequence one base away is much more abundant. The chain combines TRBV28 with TRBJ1-1; a possible D gene is TRBD1 (5 bases). The germline CDR1 and CDR2 sequences are MDHEN and SYDVKM. V was shortened by 3 bases and J by 4 bases, with 15 bases between the two germline ends. This CDR3 spans 15 amino acids. The DNA for the CDR3 is TGTGCCAGCAGTTTGTGGCGAGGGGTCGCCACTGAAGCTTTCTTT. Translating it yields CASSLWRGVATEAFF. Full variable domain (outside the CDR3, taken from reference TRBV28 and TRBJ1-1): DVKVTQSSRYLVKRTGEKVFLECVQDMDHENMFWYRQDPGLGLRLIYFSYDVKMKEKGDIPEGYSVSREKKERFSLILESASTNQTSMYLCASSLWRGVATEAFFGQGTRLTVV.

This sequence joins TRBV20-1 and TRBJ1-2; TRBD1 matches at 9 bases. J lost 1 base, V lost 3 bases, and 9 bases had no gene match. This CDR3 spans 16 amino acids. Per the germline V gene, CDR1 is DFQATT and CDR2 is SNEGSKA (reference sequence). The CDR3 here is CSARPYRDRVNYGYTF. The CDR3 bases are TGCAGTGCTAGGCCATACCGGGACAGGGTTAACTATGGCTACACCTTC.

This clonotype was detected ten times or more. J is TRBJ1-1 and V is TRBV5-1; the D gene is possibly TRBD1 (5 bases). The germline CDR1 and CDR2 sequences are SGHRS and YFSETQ. This CDR3 has 12 amino acids. Trimming removed 0 bases from V and 7 bases from J, with 7 bases in between. The CDR3 DNA follows: TGCGCCAGCAGCTTGGAGACAGATGAAGCTTTCTTT. This codes for CASSLETDEAFF. Combining the CDR3 with reference TRBV5-1 and TRBJ1-1 gives the whole variable domain KAGVTQTPRYLIKTRGQQVTLSCSPISGHRSVSWYQQTPGQGLQFLFEYFSETQRNKGNFPGRFSGRQFSNSRSEMNVSTLELGDSALYLCASSLETDEAFFGQGTRLTVV.

This clonotype was seen only a few times. J is TRBJ2-7 and V is TRBV7-8; 10 nucleotides line up with TRBD2. J gave up 4 bases and V 5 bases, and 8 bases lay outside the gene matches. Germline V gene lookup returns CDR1 SGHVS and CDR2 FQNEAQ. This CDR3 is 15 amino acids long. The CDR3 protein is CASSLYSGRWYEQYF. DNA of the CDR3: TGTGCCAGCAGCCTATATAGCGGGAGGTGGTACGAGCAGTACTTC.

V gene TRBV12-3 or TRBV12-4 combines with J gene TRBJ2-7; 12 bases map to TRBD1. V shed 7 bases, J shed 3 bases, and the junction held 4 bases outside the gene matches. The CDR3 runs 14 residues. CDR3 region: CASTRDRGLYEQYF. The CDR3 DNA is TGTGCCAGCACCCGGGACAGGGGGCTCTACGAGCAGTACTTC.